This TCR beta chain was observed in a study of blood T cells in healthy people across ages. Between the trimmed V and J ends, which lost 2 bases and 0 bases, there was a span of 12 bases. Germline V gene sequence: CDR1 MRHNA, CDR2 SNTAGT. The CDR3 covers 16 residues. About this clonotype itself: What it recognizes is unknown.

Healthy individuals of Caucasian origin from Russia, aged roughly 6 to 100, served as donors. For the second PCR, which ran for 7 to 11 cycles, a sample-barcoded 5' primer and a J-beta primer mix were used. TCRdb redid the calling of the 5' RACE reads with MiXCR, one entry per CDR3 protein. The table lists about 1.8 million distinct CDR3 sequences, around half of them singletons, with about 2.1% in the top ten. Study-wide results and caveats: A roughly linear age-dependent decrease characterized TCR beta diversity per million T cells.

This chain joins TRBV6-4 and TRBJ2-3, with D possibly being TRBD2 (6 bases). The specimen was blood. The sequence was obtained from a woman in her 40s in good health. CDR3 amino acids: CASSDRASVSTDTQYF. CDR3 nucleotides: TGTGCCAGCAGTGACAGGGCTAGCGTTAGCACAGATACGCAGTATTTT.